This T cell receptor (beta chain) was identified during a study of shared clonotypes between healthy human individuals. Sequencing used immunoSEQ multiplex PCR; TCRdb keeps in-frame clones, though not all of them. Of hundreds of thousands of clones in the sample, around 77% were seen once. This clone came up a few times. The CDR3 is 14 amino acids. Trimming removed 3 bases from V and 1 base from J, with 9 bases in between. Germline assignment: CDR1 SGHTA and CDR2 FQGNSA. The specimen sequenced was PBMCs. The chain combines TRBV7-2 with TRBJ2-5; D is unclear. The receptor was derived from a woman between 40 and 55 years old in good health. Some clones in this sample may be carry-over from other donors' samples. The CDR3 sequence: CASSFFSRQETQYF. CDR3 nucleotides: TGTGCCAGCAGCTTTTTTAGCCGCCAAGAGACCCAGTACTTC.